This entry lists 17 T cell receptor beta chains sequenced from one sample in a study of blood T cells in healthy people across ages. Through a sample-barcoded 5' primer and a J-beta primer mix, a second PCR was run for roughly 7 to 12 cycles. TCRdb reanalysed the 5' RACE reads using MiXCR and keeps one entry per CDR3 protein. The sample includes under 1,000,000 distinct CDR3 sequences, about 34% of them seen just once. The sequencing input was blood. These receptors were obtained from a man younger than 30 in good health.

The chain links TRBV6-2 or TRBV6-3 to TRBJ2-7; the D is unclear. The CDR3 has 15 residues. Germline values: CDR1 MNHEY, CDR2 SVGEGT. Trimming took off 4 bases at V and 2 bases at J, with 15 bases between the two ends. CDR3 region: CASSSLNSKPYEQYF. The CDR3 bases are TGTGCCAGCAGTTCCCTAAACTCGAAACCCTACGAGCAGTACTTC.

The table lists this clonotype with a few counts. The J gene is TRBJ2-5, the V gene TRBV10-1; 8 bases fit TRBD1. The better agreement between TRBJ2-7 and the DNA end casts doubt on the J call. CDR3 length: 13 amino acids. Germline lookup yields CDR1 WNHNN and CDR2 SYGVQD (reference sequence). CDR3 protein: CASSRTGFGEQYF. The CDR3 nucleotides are TGCGCCAGCAGTAGGACAGGGTTTGGCGAGCAGTACTTC.

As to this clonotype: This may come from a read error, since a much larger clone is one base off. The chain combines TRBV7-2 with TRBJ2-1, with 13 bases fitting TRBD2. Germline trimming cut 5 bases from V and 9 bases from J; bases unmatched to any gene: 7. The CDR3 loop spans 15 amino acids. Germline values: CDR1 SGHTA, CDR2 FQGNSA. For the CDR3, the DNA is TGTGCCAGCAGCCCTGGACTAGCGGGGGTTAGTGAGCAGTTCTTC. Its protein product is CASSPGLAGVSEQFF.

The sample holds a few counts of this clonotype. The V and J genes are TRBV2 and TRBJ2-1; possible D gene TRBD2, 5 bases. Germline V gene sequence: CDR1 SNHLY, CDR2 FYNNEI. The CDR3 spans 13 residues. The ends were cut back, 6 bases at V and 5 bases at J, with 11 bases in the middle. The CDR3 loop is CASRIGLDNEQFF. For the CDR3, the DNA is TGTGCCAGCAGGATCGGACTGGACAATGAGCAGTTCTTC.

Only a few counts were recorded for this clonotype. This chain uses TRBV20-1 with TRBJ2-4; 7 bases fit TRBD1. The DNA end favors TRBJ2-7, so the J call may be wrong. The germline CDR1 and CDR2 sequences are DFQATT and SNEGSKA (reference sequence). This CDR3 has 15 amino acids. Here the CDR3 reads CSARETGQTTYEQYF. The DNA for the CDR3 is TGCAGTGCTAGAGAGACAGGGCAGACCACCTACGAGCAGTACTTC.

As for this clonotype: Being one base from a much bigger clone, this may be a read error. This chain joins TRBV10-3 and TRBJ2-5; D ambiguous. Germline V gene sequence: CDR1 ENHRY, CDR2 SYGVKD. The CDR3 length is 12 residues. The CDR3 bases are TGTGCCACCGCAGAAAACCAAGAGACCCAGTGCTTC. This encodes CATAENQETQCF.

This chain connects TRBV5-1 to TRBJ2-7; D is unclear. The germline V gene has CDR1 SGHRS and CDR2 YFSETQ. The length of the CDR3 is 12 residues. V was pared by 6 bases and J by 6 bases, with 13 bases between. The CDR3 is CASTAGFGEQYF. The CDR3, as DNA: TGCGCCAGCACCGCCGGATTTGGCGAGCAGTACTTC.

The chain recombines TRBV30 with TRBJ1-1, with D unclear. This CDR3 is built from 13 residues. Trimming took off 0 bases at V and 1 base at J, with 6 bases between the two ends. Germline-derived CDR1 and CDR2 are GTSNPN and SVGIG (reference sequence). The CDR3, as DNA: TGTGCCTGGAGTGTGGTTGGGAACACTGAAGCTTTCTTT. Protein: CAWSVVGNTEAFF.

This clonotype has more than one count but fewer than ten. CDR3 bases: TGTGCCAGCAGCTTAAACCCCAGGGGACTCCGCACAGATACGCAGTATTTT. This sequence encodes CASSLNPRGLRTDTQYF. This rearrangement joins TRBV7-3 to TRBJ2-3, with D perhaps matching TRBD1 or TRBD2 (6 bases each). V lost 1 base and J lost 1, with 15 bases in between. Germline V gives CDR1 SGHTA, CDR2 FQGTGA. This CDR3 is built from 17 residues. The full variable domain, rest sourced from reference TRBV7-3 and TRBJ2-3, is GAGVSQTPSNKVTEKGKYVELRCDPISGHTALYWYRQSLGQGPEFLIYFQGTGAADDSGLPNDRFFAVRPEGSVSTLKIQRTERGDSAVYLCASSLNPRGLRTDTQYFGPGTRLTVL.

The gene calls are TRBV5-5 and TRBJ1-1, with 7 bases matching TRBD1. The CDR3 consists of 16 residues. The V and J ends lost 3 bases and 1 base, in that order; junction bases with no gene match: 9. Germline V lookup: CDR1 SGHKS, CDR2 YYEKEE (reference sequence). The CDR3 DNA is TGTGCCAGCAGCTCTTGGACAGGAGGGGGGAACACTGAAGCTTTCTTT. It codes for CASSSWTGGGNTEAFF.

The CDR3 sequence is CSATGGCGYTF. The CDR3 nucleotides are TGCAGCGCCACAGGGGGCTGTGGCTACACCTTC. The genes are TRBV29-1 and TRBJ1-2; 9 positions agree with TRBD1. Germline CDR1 is SQVTM and CDR2 is ANQGSEA. Germline trimming cut 7 bases from V and 7 bases from J; bases unmatched to any gene: 4. The CDR3 has 11 amino acids.

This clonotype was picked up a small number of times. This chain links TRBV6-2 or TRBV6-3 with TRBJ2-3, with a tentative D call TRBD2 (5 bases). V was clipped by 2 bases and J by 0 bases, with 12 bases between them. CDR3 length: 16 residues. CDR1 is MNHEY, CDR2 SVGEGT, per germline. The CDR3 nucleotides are TGTGCCAGCAGTTACCGCCCAGCGGAGAGCACAGATACGCAGTATTTT. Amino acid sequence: CASSYRPAESTDTQYF.

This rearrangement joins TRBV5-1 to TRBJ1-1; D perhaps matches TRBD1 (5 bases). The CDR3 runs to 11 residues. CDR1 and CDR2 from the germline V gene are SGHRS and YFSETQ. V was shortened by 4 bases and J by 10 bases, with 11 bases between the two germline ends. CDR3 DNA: TGCGCCAGCAGCGTCGAGGGGAGAGCTTTCTTT. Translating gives CASSVEGRAFF.

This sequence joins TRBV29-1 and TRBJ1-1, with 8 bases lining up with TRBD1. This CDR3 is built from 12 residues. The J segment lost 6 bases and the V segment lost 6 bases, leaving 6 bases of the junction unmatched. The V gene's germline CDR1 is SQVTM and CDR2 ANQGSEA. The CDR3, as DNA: TGCAGCGTCTCAGGGGGCGTCGCTGAAGCTTTCTTT. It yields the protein CSVSGGVAEAFF.

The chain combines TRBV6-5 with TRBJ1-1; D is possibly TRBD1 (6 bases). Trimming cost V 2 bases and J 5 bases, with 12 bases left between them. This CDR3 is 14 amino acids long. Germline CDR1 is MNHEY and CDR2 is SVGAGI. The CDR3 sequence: CASSYGGAGTEAFF. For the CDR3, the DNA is TGTGCCAGCAGTTACGGGGGGGCAGGAACTGAAGCTTTCTTT.

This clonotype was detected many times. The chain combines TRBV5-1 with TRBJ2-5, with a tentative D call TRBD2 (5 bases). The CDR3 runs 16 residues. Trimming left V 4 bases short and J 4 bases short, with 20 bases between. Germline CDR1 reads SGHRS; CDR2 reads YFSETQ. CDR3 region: CASSPTSSMSGETQYF. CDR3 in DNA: TGCGCCAGCAGCCCCACATCCTCGATGAGCGGAGAGACCCAGTACTTC.

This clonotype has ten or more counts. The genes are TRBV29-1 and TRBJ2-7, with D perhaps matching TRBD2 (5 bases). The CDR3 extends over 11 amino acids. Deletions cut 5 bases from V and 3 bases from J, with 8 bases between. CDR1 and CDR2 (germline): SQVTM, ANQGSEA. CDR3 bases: TGCAGCGTTTTGGCGGGCTACGAGCAGTACTTC. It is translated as CSVLAGYEQYF.